Below, 24 T cell receptor beta chains from the same sample are listed, as sequenced in a study of T cell repertoires in cytomegalovirus infection. In TCRdb, the reads were re-called with MiXCR into one record per CDR3 protein. The sample has 130,000 or so distinct CDR3 sequences; 6.5% are singletons. The sequenced material came from PBMCs. The origin of the receptors is a human donor in good health (CMV status not recorded). Some clones in this sample may be carry-over from other donors' samples.

This clonotype was picked up a small number of times. V is TRBV29-1 and J is TRBJ2-1; 9 bases match TRBD1. Germline-derived CDR1 and CDR2 are SQVTM and ANQGSEA. This CDR3 comprises 13 residues. J gave up 4 bases and V 6 bases, and 4 bases lay outside the gene matches. CDR3 region: CSVRTGEYNEQFF. In nucleotides, the CDR3 is TGCAGCGTAAGGACAGGGGAATACAATGAGCAGTTCTTC.

Ten or more counts support this clonotype. The chain employs TRBV7-2 and TRBJ1-1; possible D gene TRBD1, 6 bases. The length of the CDR3 is 15 residues. Germline CDR1 is SGHTA and CDR2 is FQGNSA. V dropped 5 bases and J dropped 1 base, with 14 bases sitting between them. CDR3 loop: CASSLWGGANTEAFF. The CDR3 nucleotides read TGTGCCAGCAGCCTATGGGGGGGGGCGAACACTGAAGCTTTCTTT.

This clonotype was picked up a small number of times. The rearrangement uses TRBV29-1 and TRBJ1-1; D is uncertain. Germline values: CDR1 SQVTM, CDR2 ANQGSEA. The germline V and J ends were trimmed by 0 bases and 0 bases, with 8 bases remaining between them. The CDR3 has 14 residues. The chain's CDR3 is CSVEDHGLNTEAFF. The CDR3 DNA is TGCAGCGTTGAAGATCACGGGCTGAACACTGAAGCTTTCTTT.

This clonotype was found many times. This rearrangement joins TRBV7-9 to TRBJ1-2, with D perhaps matching TRBD1 (5 bases). The V and J ends lost 1 base and 8 bases respectively, with 23 bases between them. The CDR3 length is 17 residues. Germline assignment: CDR1 SEHNR and CDR2 FQNEAQ (reference sequence). The CDR3 coding sequence is TGTGCCAGCAGCTTAGAACCGGGACGGCACCGCCAGGAGGGCTACACCTTC. Translation: CASSLEPGRHRQEGYTF.

This clonotype was observed many times. The genes are TRBV7-9 and TRBJ2-7, with a possible D match to TRBD1 (6 bases). V was clipped by 5 bases and J by 4 bases, with 12 bases between them. Germline lookup yields CDR1 SEHNR and CDR2 FQNEAQ (reference sequence). The CDR3 has 13 residues. The CDR3 reads CASSIEQGYEQYF. The CDR3 DNA sequence: TGTGCCAGCAGCATCGAACAGGGATACGAGCAGTACTTC.

CDR3 DNA sequence: TGTGCCAGTAGTATAGTGGATGAAGCTTTCTTT. Translating it yields CASSIVDEAFF. This chain connects TRBV19 to TRBJ1-1, with no clear D. V was cut by 1 base and J by 7 bases, with 4 bases left in between. CDR3 length equals 11 residues. Germline V gene sequence: CDR1 LNHDA, CDR2 SQIVND (reference sequence).

This clonotype was picked up a small number of times. This chain links TRBV9 with TRBJ1-1, with D hard to call. Germline-derived CDR1 and CDR2 are SGDLS and YYNGEE. This CDR3 is 13 amino acids long. V shed 3 bases and J shed 0 bases, with 6 bases lying between them. The CDR3: CASSGVMNTEAFF. The CDR3, as DNA: TGTGCCAGCAGCGGGGTCATGAACACTGAAGCTTTCTTT.

The table lists this clonotype with a few counts. The chain carries TRBV19 and TRBJ2-1; D call uncertain. CDR3 size: 12 residues. V was clipped by 6 bases and J by 7 bases, with 10 bases between them. From germline, CDR1 is LNHDA and CDR2 SQIVND (reference sequence). CDR3: CASSFFWNEQFF. CDR3 sequence (DNA): TGTGCCAGTAGCTTCTTTTGGAATGAGCAGTTCTTC.

Worth noting for this clonotype: A much larger clone is a single base away; this may be a read error. The chain joins TRBV11-3 to TRBJ1-1; no definite D call. This CDR3 spans 14 amino acids. The germline V gene has CDR1 SGHNT and CDR2 YENEEA. The chain's CDR3 is CASSVEGLGTEAFF. CDR3 bases: TGTGCCAGCAGCGTAGAGGGCCTAGGCACTGAAGCTTTCTTT.

This clonotype has more than one count but fewer than ten. The chain carries TRBV29-1 and TRBJ1-5; the D gene is possibly TRBD1 (6 bases). Looked up from germline, CDR1 is SQVTM and CDR2 is ANQGSEA. V shed 4 bases and J shed 4 bases, with 11 bases lying between them. This CDR3 is 13 amino acids long. CDR3 in DNA: TGCAGCGTTGTGTCGGACAGAAATCAGCCCCAGCATTTT. Translating it yields CSVVSDRNQPQHF.

The V call is TRBV15, the J call TRBJ1-2; 7 positions match TRBD1. The ends lost 2 bases at V and 4 bases at J; junction bases unmatched: 10. Germline CDR1 LNHNV, CDR2 YYDKDF (reference sequence). The CDR3 sequence is 16 residues long. The CDR3 protein is CATSRPLSGTVYGYTF. The CDR3 coding sequence is TGTGCCACCAGCAGACCTCTTTCCGGGACAGTCTATGGCTACACCTTC.

This clonotype has at least ten counts. This sequence joins TRBV29-1 and TRBJ2-5, with D unresolved. V lost 3 bases and J lost 1, with 6 bases in between. This CDR3 has 12 amino acids. Germline V CDR1 and CDR2: SQVTM, ANQGSEA. The CDR3 sequence: CSVDSVQETQYF. The DNA for the CDR3 is TGCAGCGTTGACTCAGTCCAAGAGACCCAGTACTTC. Full variable domain (rest looked up from reference TRBV29-1 and TRBJ2-5): SAVISQKPSRDICQRGTSLTIQCQVDSQVTMMFWYRQQPGQSLTLIATANQGSEATYESGFVIDKFPISRPNLTFSTLTVSNMSPEDSSIYLCSVDSVQETQYFGPGTRLLVL.

The sample holds many counts of this clonotype. The chain joins TRBV7-9 to TRBJ2-1; 7 bases are a match to TRBD2. CDR3 size: 15 residues. V trimming: 3 bases; J trimming: 2 bases; junction bases outside the gene matches: 4. Per germline, CDR1 SEHNR and CDR2 FQNEAQ (reference sequence). The CDR3: CASSFWRGTYNEQFF. The CDR3 DNA reads as TGTGCCAGCAGCTTCTGGCGGGGGACCTACAATGAGCAGTTCTTC.

This clonotype was observed many times. The rearrangement joins TRBV7-2 to TRBJ1-2; unclear D gene. Per the germline V gene, CDR1 is SGHTA and CDR2 is FQGNSA. The CDR3 has 13 residues. V lost 1 base and J 4 bases, leaving 7 bases between the germline ends. CDR3 bases: TGTGCCAGCAGCTTAGTTCCGGGCTATGGCTACACCTTC. Amino acids: CASSLVPGYGYTF. Variable domain in full (rest from reference TRBV7-2 and TRBJ1-2): GAGVSQSPSNKVTEKGKDVELRCDPISGHTALYWYRQSLGQGLEFLIYFQGNSAPDKSGLPSDRFSAERTGGSVSTLTIQRTQQEDSAVYLCASSLVPGYGYTFGSGTRLTVV.

This clonotype was observed at least ten times. This chain links TRBV7-8 with TRBJ2-7, with D tentatively TRBD1 or TRBD2 (5 bases each). Trimming took off 3 bases at V and 3 bases at J, with 9 bases between the two ends. The CDR3 spans 13 residues. Germline V gives CDR1 SGHVS, CDR2 FQNEAQ. CDR3 region: CASSLGDGYEQYF. CDR3 DNA sequence: TGTGCCAGCAGCTTGGGGGACGGCTACGAGCAGTACTTC.

This clonotype was seen a few times. The V gene is TRBV6-2 or TRBV6-3, the J gene TRBJ1-5; 7 bases are shared with TRBD1. Germline trimming cut 6 bases from V and 5 bases from J; bases unmatched to any gene: 7. Germline V lookup: CDR1 MNHEY, CDR2 SVGEGT. This CDR3 has 14 residues. The CDR3 nucleotides read TGTGCCAGCAGGCCGACAGGGCAGCATCAGCCCCAGCATTTT. Translating it yields CASRPTGQHQPQHF.

This clonotype has at least ten counts. This rearrangement joins TRBV10-3 to TRBJ1-1; 9 bases agree with TRBD1. The CDR3 consists of 14 residues. Germline CDR1 is ENHRY and CDR2 is SYGVKD. Trimming took 6 bases from V and 5 from J; bases not matched to a gene: 7. For the CDR3, the DNA is TGTGCCATCAGGTCACAGGGGGCATGGACTGAAGCTTTCTTT. The encoded protein is CAIRSQGAWTEAFF.

In this sample, this clonotype turned up a few times. The chain has TRBV24-1 and TRBJ2-3; 7 nucleotides agree with TRBD1. V lost 7 bases, J lost 6 bases, and 6 bases stayed unmatched. Per germline, CDR1 KGHDR and CDR2 SFDVKD. The CDR3 covers 13 residues. The CDR3 DNA follows: TGTGCCACCAGGGCCGGGACAGCTGATACGCAGTATTTT. Residues: CATRAGTADTQYF.

This clonotype has ten or more counts. The chain employs TRBV20-1 and TRBJ1-1; 7 bases align to TRBD1. Germline V lookup: CDR1 DFQATT, CDR2 SNEGSKA (reference sequence). The ends lost 1 base at V and 5 bases at J; junction bases unmatched: 7. This CDR3 spans 14 amino acids. The CDR3 here is CSARVLDRLTEAFF. The CDR3 DNA follows: TGCAGTGCTAGAGTCTTGGACAGGTTGACTGAAGCTTTCTTT.

This clonotype was observed many times. The chain has TRBV18 and TRBJ2-3; D remains unclear. The CDR3 has 13 amino acids. CDR1 is KGHSH and CDR2 is LQKENI in the germline V gene. V dropped 2 bases and J dropped 3 bases, with 6 bases sitting between them. This chain's CDR3 is CASSPVLTDTQYF. The CDR3 DNA is TGTGCCAGCTCACCAGTTTTAACAGATACGCAGTATTTT.

This clonotype appeared many times. The J gene is TRBJ1-2, the V gene TRBV19, with 10 bases aligning to TRBD1. The CDR3 length is 15 residues. Germline CDR1 is LNHDA and CDR2 is SQIVND (reference sequence). With 4 bases clipped from V and 8 bases from J, the junction kept 10 bases outside the gene matches. In nucleotides, the CDR3 is TGTGCCAGTAGTACCGGAGCAAGGGACAGGGGAGGCTACACCTTC. Its protein is CASSTGARDRGGYTF.

This clonotype was found many times. This chain joins TRBV29-1 and TRBJ1-1, with 7 bases fitting TRBD1. This CDR3 has 13 residues. Per germline, CDR1 SQVTM and CDR2 ANQGSEA. J lost 5 bases, V lost 7 bases, and 10 bases had no gene match. The CDR3 region has the DNA TGCAGCGCCGGGGGAGGGGGCTGGACTGAAGCTTTCTTT. This codes for CSAGGGGWTEAFF.

This clonotype was counted at least ten times. The chain carries TRBV7-8 and TRBJ2-3, with D maybe TRBD1 (6 bases). Germline V gene lookup returns CDR1 SGHVS and CDR2 FQNEAQ. V gave up 1 base and J gave up 8 bases, with 10 bases separating them. CDR3 length equals 13 residues. The CDR3 region is CASSLESRGTQYF. DNA of the CDR3: TGTGCCAGCAGCTTAGAAAGCAGGGGTACGCAGTATTTT.

The V and J genes are TRBV3-1 and TRBJ1-4; 9 nucleotides match TRBD1. The CDR3 is 21 amino acids. The J segment lost 3 bases and the V segment lost 0 bases, leaving 17 bases of the junction unmatched. Germline CDR1 is LGHDT and CDR2 is YNNKEL (reference sequence). The CDR3 reads CASSQDIPWAGQGTPNEKLFF. CDR3 nucleotides: TGTGCCAGCAGCCAAGATATTCCCTGGGCGGGACAGGGAACACCTAATGAAAAACTGTTTTTT.